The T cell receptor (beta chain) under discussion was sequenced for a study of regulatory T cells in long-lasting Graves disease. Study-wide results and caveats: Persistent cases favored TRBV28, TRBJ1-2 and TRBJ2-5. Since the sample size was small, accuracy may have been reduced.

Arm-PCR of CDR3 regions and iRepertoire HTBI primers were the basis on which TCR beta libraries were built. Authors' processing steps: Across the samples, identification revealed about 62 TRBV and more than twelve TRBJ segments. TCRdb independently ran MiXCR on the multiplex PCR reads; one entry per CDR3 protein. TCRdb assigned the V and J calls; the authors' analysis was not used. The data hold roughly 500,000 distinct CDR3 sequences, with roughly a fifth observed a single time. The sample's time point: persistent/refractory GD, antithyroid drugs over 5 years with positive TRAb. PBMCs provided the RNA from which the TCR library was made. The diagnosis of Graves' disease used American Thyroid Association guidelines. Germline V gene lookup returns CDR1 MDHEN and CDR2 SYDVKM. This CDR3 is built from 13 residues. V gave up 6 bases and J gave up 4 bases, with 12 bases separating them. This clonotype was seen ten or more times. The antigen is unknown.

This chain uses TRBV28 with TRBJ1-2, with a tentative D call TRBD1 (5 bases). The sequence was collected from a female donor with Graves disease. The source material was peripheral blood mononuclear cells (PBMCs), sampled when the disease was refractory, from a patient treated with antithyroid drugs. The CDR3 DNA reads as TGTGCCAGCAGACGAGGGGTCATCTATGGCTACACCTTC. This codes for CASRRGVIYGYTF.